These 11 T cell receptor beta chains were sequenced from one sample in a study of T cells in women clearing cervical HPV infection. Measured with immunoSEQ multiplex PCR; TCRdb has only the in-frame clones, and not every one. In total, the table holds 40,000 to 55,000 clones. The specimen was blood buffy coat. Receptors originate from a woman between 18 and 70 years old with a cervical HPV16 infection that either progressed to CIN3+ or cleared (not recorded which).

To note about this clone: The observed sequence ends 3 residues before the CDR3 terminus, with the missing tail filled in from the germline J gene. V is TRBV2 and J is TRBJ1-5; D not certain. The germline V gene has CDR1 SNHLY and CDR2 FYNNEI. Trimming removed 6 bases from V and 3 bases from J, with 12 bases in between. The CDR3 runs 14 residues. CDR3 amino acids: CASSNGVNNQPQHF. CDR3 DNA (partial): TGTGCCAGCAGCAACGGGGTTAACAATCAGCCC.

A note on this clone: With the read ending 3 residues before the CDR3 end, the germline J gene is used to fill in that end. The chain has TRBV20-1 and TRBJ2-3; TRBD2 matches at 13 bases. Germline V gene data show CDR1 as DFQATT and CDR2 as SNEGSKA (reference sequence). J gave up 1 base and V 4 bases, and 5 bases lay outside the gene matches. This CDR3 comprises 16 residues. CDR3 sequence: CSATGLAGEGTDTQYF. CDR3 DNA, as far as it was read: TGCAGTGCTACAGGACTAGCGGGAGAGGGCACAGATACG.

In the case of this clone: From the germline J gene comes the end of the CDR3, since the read stops 3 residues before it. J is TRBJ1-1 and V is TRBV29-1; possibly TRBD1 for D (5 bases). There are 11 residues in the CDR3. Germline values: CDR1 SQVTM, CDR2 ANQGSEA. CDR3: CSATSTAEAFF. The part of the CDR3 DNA that was read is TGCAGCGCCACCTCGACAGCCGAA.

As regards this clone: Read data end 3 residues before the CDR3 end; the end is taken from the germline J gene. The rearrangement links TRBV20-1 to TRBJ2-1; 11 bases line up with TRBD1. The CDR3 is 14 residues long. CDR1 is DFQATT, CDR2 SNEGSKA, per germline (reference sequence). J gave up 7 bases and V 6 bases, and 8 bases lay outside the gene matches. The part of the CDR3 DNA that was read is TGCAGTGCCAGGACAGGGGGCGTTCGTAATGAG. Translated, it gives CSARTGGVRNE. Given in full, the CDR3 is CSARTGGVRNEQFF.

On this clone: The read gets to within 3 residues of the CDR3 end, and the germline J gene fills in the rest. This chain uses TRBV7-2 with TRBJ2-3, with a weak D call TRBD2 (6 bases). There are 15 residues in the CDR3. V was trimmed by 5 bases and J by 0 bases, leaving 12 bases between them. Germline assignment: CDR1 SGHTA and CDR2 FQGNSA. The CDR3 sequence: CASSPGTSSTDTQYF. The CDR3 bases that were read are TGTGCCAGCAGCCCGGGGACTTCCAGCACAGATACG.

As concerns this clone: Read sequence stops 3 residues before the CDR3 end, and the germline J gene provides the missing end. This rearrangement joins TRBV10-3 to TRBJ2-1, with 12 nucleotides matching TRBD2. Trimming took 6 bases from V and 7 from J; bases not matched to a gene: 7. CDR1 is ENHRY, CDR2 SYGVKD, per germline. The CDR3 extends over 15 amino acids. This chain's CDR3 is CAISVLAGGQNEQFF. CDR3 bases read: TGTGCCATCAGCGTCCTAGCGGGGGGGCAAAATGAG.

Points on this clone: Sequencing ends 3 residues short of the CDR3 end; the germline J gene provides the rest. The chain employs TRBV5-4 and TRBJ1-5; D is unresolved. Trimming stripped 6 bases from V and 4 bases from J, with 11 bases between. CDR1 and CDR2 from the germline V gene are SGHNT and YYREEE (reference sequence). The length of the CDR3 is 13 residues. The part of the CDR3 DNA that was read is TGTGCCAGCACTGCGGAAGGTAATCAGCCC. Translating gives CASTAEGNQP. The whole CDR3 region reads CASTAEGNQPQHF.

As regards this clone: The CDR3 end is not reached by the read, which stops 3 residues before it; the germline J gene fills it in. The V and J genes are TRBV7-3 and TRBJ2-7; possibly TRBD1 for D (5 bases). V was pared by 0 bases and J by 1 base, with 7 bases between. The CDR3 runs to 14 residues. The germline V gene encodes CDR1 SGHTA and CDR2 FQGTGA. The part of the CDR3 DNA that was read is TGTGCCAGCAGCTTAACGGCAGGGTCCTACGAG. Protein sequence: CASSLTAGSYE. The full CDR3 is CASSLTAGSYEQYF.

Notes on this clone: The CDR3 extends 3 residues past the end of the read, so its final part is completed from the germline J gene. The V gene is TRBV30, the J gene TRBJ2-7; 12 nucleotides match TRBD2. V trimming: 4 bases; J trimming: 5 bases; junction bases outside the gene matches: 12. In germline, CDR1 is GTSNPN, CDR2 SVGIG (reference sequence). The CDR3 consists of 16 residues. The CDR3 region is CAWKSRGTSGSNEQYF. Partial CDR3 DNA: TGTGCCTGGAAGTCCAGAGGGACTAGCGGGTCGAACGAG.

This chain's CDR3 is CASIGTGGSYEQYF. Incomplete CDR3 DNA: TGCGCCAGCATAGGGACAGGAGGTTCCTACGAG. The chain is built from TRBV10-1 and TRBJ2-7; 8 positions agree with TRBD1. The read falls 3 residues short of the CDR3 end, and the missing part is taken from the germline J gene. Germline loops: CDR1 WNHNN, CDR2 SYGVQD (reference sequence). This CDR3 spans 14 amino acids. Trimming removed 7 bases from V and 1 base from J; junction bases left unmatched: 6.

A note on this clone: The read stops 3 residues short of the end of the CDR3; the missing end is completed from the germline J gene. The chain carries TRBV2 and TRBJ2-3, with 11 positions matching TRBD1. Germline V gene lookup returns CDR1 SNHLY and CDR2 FYNNEI. This CDR3 has 17 amino acids. J gave up 3 bases and V 11 bases, and 16 bases lay outside the gene matches. The CDR3 DNA, read in part, is TGTGCCCCAGCAGAGAGGACAGGGGGCGCGGTGACAGATACG. The encoded protein is CAPAERTGGAVTDT. In full, the CDR3 is CAPAERTGGAVTDTQYF.